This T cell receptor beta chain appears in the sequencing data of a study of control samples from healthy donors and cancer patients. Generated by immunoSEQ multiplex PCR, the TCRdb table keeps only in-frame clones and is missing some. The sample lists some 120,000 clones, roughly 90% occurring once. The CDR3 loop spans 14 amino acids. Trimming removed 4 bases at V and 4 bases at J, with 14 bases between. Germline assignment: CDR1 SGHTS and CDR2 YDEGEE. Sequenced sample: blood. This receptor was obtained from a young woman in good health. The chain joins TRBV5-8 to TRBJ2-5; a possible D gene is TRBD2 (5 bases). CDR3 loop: CASSRAGSLETQYF. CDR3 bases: TGTGCCAGCAGCCGAGCTGGGAGTTTAGAGACCCAGTACTTC.